This T cell receptor (beta chain) was recorded in a study of PD-L1 blockade in urothelial cancer. Study at large: About 90% of the 29 patients comprised males who had bladder-origin urothelial cancer. Patients had undergone 0 to 3 prior chemotherapy regimens.

Findings of the study overall: Durable-benefit cases showed more tumor-associated blood clone expansion at 3 weeks.

As concerns this clone: The antigen remains undetermined.

Produced via immunoSEQ multiplex PCR; TCRdb's table is partial and in-frame only. The sample records 35,000 to 40,000 clones, 75% to 95% being singletons. CDR3 size: 16 residues. The V segment lost 4 bases and the J segment 6 bases; nucleotides outside the gene matches: 12. Germline lookup yields CDR1 SQVTM and CDR2 ANQGSEA. The rearrangement uses TRBV29-1 and TRBJ2-1; 10 nucleotides match TRBD2. The clonotype originates from a man between 65 and 85 years old with urothelial cancer. The starting material was PBMCs, obtained around atezolizumab (anti-PD-L1) treatment. DNA of the CDR3: TGCAGCGTTGCCCGTTCATTAGCGGGAGGTTCCAATGAGCAGTTCTTC. Amino acid sequence: CSVARSLAGGSNEQFF.